Listed here are 15 T cell receptor beta chains from one sample, sequenced in a study of blood T cell repertoires in COVID-19. The assay was immunoSEQ multiplex PCR, and TCRdb's table has in-frame clones only and misses some. The sample has 220,000 or so clones, 82% seen once; the top ten hold about 3.7%. The sequencing input was PBMCs or T cells enriched from blood (not recorded which). The receptors were sampled from a woman aged 60-75 years who had recovered from COVID-19.

The chain employs TRBV6-6 and TRBJ2-7; 7 positions agree with TRBD1. The J segment lost 6 bases and the V segment lost 3 bases, leaving 5 bases of the junction unmatched. This CDR3 has 13 residues. The germline gives CDR1 MNHNY, CDR2 SVGAGI (reference sequence). CDR3 DNA: TGTGCCAGCAGTTATAAGGGGGCGATCGAGCAGTACTTC. This sequence encodes CASSYKGAIEQYF.

The chain links TRBV2 to TRBJ1-2, with TRBD1 matching over 8 bases. CDR1 SNHLY and CDR2 FYNNEI come from the germline V gene. Trimming cost V 4 bases and J 5 bases; bases outside gene matches: 9. This CDR3 region has 15 residues. CDR3 region: CASSGADREVYGYTF. CDR3 nucleotides: TGTGCCAGCAGTGGGGCGGACAGGGAGGTTTATGGCTACACCTTC.

The V and J genes are TRBV5-1 and TRBJ1-1; D perhaps matches TRBD1 (5 bases). Trimming cost V 0 bases and J 7 bases, with 16 bases left between them. Germline V gene data show CDR1 as SGHRS and CDR2 as YFSETQ. The CDR3 is 15 amino acids. CDR3 coding DNA: TGCGCCAGCAGCTTGGAAGCAGGGATCAATGGTGAAGCTTTCTTT. Residues: CASSLEAGINGEAFF. The whole variable domain, filled in from reference TRBV5-1 and TRBJ1-1, reads KAGVTQTPRYLIKTRGQQVTLSCSPISGHRSVSWYQQTPGQGLQFLFEYFSETQRNKGNFPGRFSGRQFSNSRSEMNVSTLELGDSALYLCASSLEAGINGEAFFGQGTRLTVV.

This clone was recorded once. The V call is TRBV7-6, the J call TRBJ1-4; D ambiguous. In germline, CDR1 is SGHVS, CDR2 FNYEAQ. Between the trimmed V and J ends, which lost 1 base and 2 bases, there was a span of 11 bases. The CDR3 runs to 16 residues. DNA for the CDR3: TGTGCCAGCAGCTTAGTACCGGGAGCGACTAATGAAAAACTGTTTTTT. Translated, it gives CASSLVPGATNEKLFF. Complete variable domain (other parts from reference TRBV7-6 and TRBJ1-4): GAGVSQSPRYKVTKRGQDVALRCDPISGHVSLYWYRQALGQGPEFLTYFNYEAQQDKSGLPNDRFSAERPEGSISTLTIQRTEQRDSAMYRCASSLVPGATNEKLFFGSGTQLSVL.

This chain uses TRBV15 with TRBJ1-5; TRBD1 might be the D (5 bases). Trimming pared 1 base from V and 7 bases from J, leaving 14 bases between. Germline V CDR1 and CDR2: LNHNV, YYDKDF (reference sequence). The CDR3 spans 15 residues. Here the CDR3 DNA reads TGTGCCACCAGCAGAGTAAGGGCAGGGTCGCAGCCCCAGCATTTT. Its translation: CATSRVRAGSQPQHF.

This clone was seen a few times. CDR3 protein: CASSLLAGANTGELFF. The CDR3 DNA sequence: TGTGCCAGCAGCTTACTAGCGGGAGCTAACACCGGGGAGCTGTTTTTT. V usage is TRBV7-2 and J usage is TRBJ2-2, with 10 bases matching TRBD2. V was clipped by 2 bases and J by 2 bases; unmatched bases: 2. The CDR3 sequence is 16 residues long. Looked up from germline, CDR1 is SGHTA and CDR2 is FQGNSA.

The rearrangement links TRBV5-1 to TRBJ2-3, with 11 nucleotides matching TRBD2. V shed 4 bases and J 0 bases; nucleotides not matched to a gene: 16. The V gene's germline CDR1 is SGHRS and CDR2 YFSETQ. This CDR3 region has 20 residues. The DNA of the CDR3 is TGCGCCAGCAGCGGTGGGGCGACTAGCGGGGTTCGGGTTAGCACAGATACGCAGTATTTT. Its translation: CASSGGATSGVRVSTDTQYF.

The V gene is TRBV7-5, the J gene TRBJ2-7; the D call of TRBD1 is as the table states it, not checked on the DNA. TRBV7-5 is a recognized pseudogene. CDR3 length equals 14 residues. The CDR3 bases are TGTGTCAGAAGCAAACCAGACAGCTCCTACGAGCAGTACTTC. Residues: CVRSKPDSSYEQYF.

This clone was seen a few times. The chain carries TRBV6-5 and TRBJ1-3; 9 bases match TRBD1. The CDR3 sequence is 14 residues long. CDR1 is MNHEY and CDR2 is SVGAGI in the germline V gene. Trimming at V came to 6 bases and at J to 0 bases, leaving 0 bases not matched to a gene. CDR3 in DNA: TGTGCCAGCAGGACAGGGGGCTCTGGAAACACCATATATTTT. Translated: CASRTGGSGNTIYF.

Concerning this clone itself: Other nucleotide sequences from this sample produce the same CDR3. The rearrangement links TRBV4-3 to TRBJ1-4; maybe TRBD1 (6 bases). The CDR3 has 16 amino acids. The V gene's germline CDR1 is LGHNA and CDR2 YSLEER. V dropped 0 bases and J dropped 5 bases, with 13 bases sitting between them. DNA of the CDR3: TGCGCCAGCAGCCAAGATAGGGCAGGGACAAATGAAAAACTGTTTTTT. It yields the protein CASSQDRAGTNEKLFF.

The chain couples TRBV6-5 to TRBJ2-5; no firm D call. CDR3 size: 14 residues. CDR1 MNHEY and CDR2 SVGAGI come from the germline V gene. Trimming cost V 3 bases and J 1 base, with 9 bases left between them. Here the CDR3 reads CASSYNRFQETQYF. In DNA, the CDR3 is TGTGCCAGCAGTTATAACAGATTCCAAGAGACCCAGTACTTC.

The chain has TRBV7-8 and TRBJ1-5, with D possibly being TRBD1 (5 bases). This CDR3 comprises 15 residues. Per the germline V gene, CDR1 is SGHVS and CDR2 is FQNEAQ. The V and J ends lost 1 base and 6 bases respectively, with 13 bases between them. This chain's CDR3 is CASSLGGDRSQPQHF. CDR3 DNA sequence: TGTGCCAGCAGCTTAGGGGGGGATAGAAGTCAGCCCCAGCATTTT.

This clone was seen just once. The rearrangement uses TRBV5-1 and TRBJ1-4, with D possibly TRBD1 on 5 matching bases. This CDR3 region has 17 residues. Trimming took 4 bases from V and 1 from J, leaving 17 bases between them. From germline, CDR1 is SGHRS and CDR2 YFSETQ. Written as DNA, the CDR3 is TGCGCCAGCAGCCCGGGACTAGCGGGAGGAACTAATGAAAAACTGTTTTTT. Protein product: CASSPGLAGGTNEKLFF.

This clone showed up just once. CDR3 sequence: CASRTGQTTGELFF. For the CDR3, the DNA is TGTGCCAGCAGGACCGGACAGACCACCGGGGAGCTGTTTTTT. The chain joins TRBV4-2 to TRBJ2-2, with D possibly TRBD1 on 6 matching bases. Germline loops: CDR1 LGHNA, CDR2 YNFKEQ. This CDR3 has 14 residues. V gave up 6 bases and J gave up 4 bases, with 12 bases separating them.

In its sample, this clone was seen a few times. The chain links TRBV11-2 to TRBJ2-2, with TRBD1 matching 9 bases. CDR3 length: 15 amino acids. Germline-derived CDR1 and CDR2 are SGHAT and FQNNGV. After removal of 5 bases from V and 4 bases from J, the junction contained 5 bases not matched to a gene. CDR3 DNA: TGTGCCAGCAGCCGCCGGGACAGGGTCACCGGGGAGCTGTTTTTT. Its translation is CASSRRDRVTGELFF.